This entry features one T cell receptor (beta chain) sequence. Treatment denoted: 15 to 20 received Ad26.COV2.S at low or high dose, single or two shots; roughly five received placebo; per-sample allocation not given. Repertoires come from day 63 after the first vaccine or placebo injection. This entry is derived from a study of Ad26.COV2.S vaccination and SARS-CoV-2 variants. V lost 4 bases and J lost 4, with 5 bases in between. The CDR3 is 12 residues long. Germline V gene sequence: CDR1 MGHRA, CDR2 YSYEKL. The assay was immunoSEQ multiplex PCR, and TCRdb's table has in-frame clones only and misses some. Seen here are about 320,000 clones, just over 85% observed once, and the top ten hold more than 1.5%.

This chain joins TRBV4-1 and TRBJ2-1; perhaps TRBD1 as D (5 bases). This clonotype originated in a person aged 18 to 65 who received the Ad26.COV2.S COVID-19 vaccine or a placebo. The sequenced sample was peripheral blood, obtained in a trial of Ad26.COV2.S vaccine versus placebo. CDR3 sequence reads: CASSPGYNEQFF. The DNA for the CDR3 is TGCGCCAGCAGCCCAGGGTACAATGAGCAGTTCTTC.